A single sample gave rise to the 22 T cell receptor beta chains below, sequenced in a study of shared clonotypes between healthy human individuals. Sequencing was performed with immunoSEQ multiplex PCR; in TCRdb, only in-frame clones are kept and a portion is missing. The sample lists approximately 95,000 clones, roughly two thirds occurring once. The sample taken for sequencing was memory CD8+ T cells sorted from blood. The subset here: CD45RO+ cells pooled with CCR7-negative TemRA cells. These receptors all stem from a man aged 25-40 years in good health.

The chain joins TRBV7-8 to TRBJ2-5; 7 bases match TRBD2. The CDR3 runs to 17 residues. Trimming cost V 4 bases and J 0 bases; bases outside gene matches: 11. Per germline, CDR1 SGHVS and CDR2 FQNEAQ. The CDR3 here is CASSWRLAGEYQETQYF. The CDR3, as DNA: TGTGCCAGCAGCTGGAGACTAGCTGGGGAGTACCAAGAGACCCAGTACTTC. Full variable domain (missing parts from reference TRBV7-8 and TRBJ2-5): GAGVSQSPRYKVAKRGQDVALRCDPISGHVSLFWYQQALGQGPEFLTYFQNEAQLDKSGLPSDRFFAERPEGSVSTLKIQRTQQEDSAVYLCASSWRLAGEYQETQYFGPGTRLLVL.

This clone occurred a few times. This chain links TRBV6-4 with TRBJ1-2; tentatively, D is TRBD1 (6 bases). Germline CDR1 and CDR2: MRHNA and SNTAGT. The V and J ends lost 6 bases and 6 bases respectively, with 14 bases between them. The CDR3 is 13 amino acids. The CDR3 DNA sequence: TGTGCCAGCAGAAACAGGGACTTGGATGGCTACACCTTC. It encodes CASRNRDLDGYTF.

This chain uses TRBV5-1 with TRBJ1-4; weak D call: TRBD1 (5 bases). V was clipped by 3 bases and J by 8 bases, with 14 bases between them. Per the germline V gene, CDR1 is SGHRS and CDR2 is YFSETQ. The CDR3 length is 14 residues. CDR3 loop: CASSSQGGEEKLFF. CDR3 DNA sequence: TGCGCCAGCAGCTCGCAGGGAGGGGAGGAAAAACTGTTTTTT.

This clone appeared a few times. This chain connects TRBV5-4 to TRBJ1-2, with 8 bases identical to TRBD1. CDR3 length: 13 residues. CDR1 SGHNT and CDR2 YYREEE come from the germline V gene (reference sequence). The V gene end was trimmed by 3 bases and the J gene end by 2 bases; junction bases not matched to a gene: 0. The CDR3 coding sequence is TGTGCCAGCAGCTCAGGGGGCAACTATGGCTACACCTTC. It is translated as CASSSGGNYGYTF.

The rearrangement uses TRBV19 and TRBJ1-5; D unclear. V was clipped by 5 bases and J by 6 bases, with 11 bases between them. Looked up from germline, CDR1 is LNHDA and CDR2 is SQIVND (reference sequence). This CDR3 region has 13 residues. The CDR3 is CASSSGPSQPQHF. In DNA form, the CDR3 reads TGTGCCAGTAGTTCCGGTCCCTCTCAGCCCCAGCATTTT.

The chain recombines TRBV27 with TRBJ2-3; TRBD1 or TRBD2 may be the D gene (5 bases each). The germline gives CDR1 MNHEY, CDR2 SMNVEV (reference sequence). Trimming took 5 bases from V and 4 from J, leaving 10 bases between them. This CDR3 has 13 residues. The CDR3 spells CASSRGGPDTQYF. The CDR3 nucleotides read TGTGCCAGCAGTCGTGGGGGACCAGATACGCAGTATTTT.

The J gene is TRBJ2-1, the V gene TRBV11-3; a possible D gene is TRBD2 (5 bases). The CDR3 totals 15 residues. V lost 5 bases and J lost 0, with 11 bases in between. Germline-derived CDR1 and CDR2 are SGHNT and YENEEA. The CDR3 region is CASSHSADSYNEQFF. CDR3 sequence (DNA): TGTGCCAGCAGCCATAGCGCGGACTCCTACAATGAGCAGTTCTTC.

In this sample, this clone turned up a few times. The chain couples TRBV25-1 to TRBJ1-1; tentative D call: TRBD1 (5 bases). CDR3 size: 14 residues. V was pared by 3 bases and J by 8 bases, with 16 bases between. Germline-derived CDR1 and CDR2 are MGHDK and SYGVNS. CDR3 residues: CASSEGVRDEEAFF. The CDR3 nucleotides read TGTGCCAGCAGTGAGGGTGTTAGGGACGAAGAAGCTTTCTTT.

This clone showed up just a few times. This sequence joins TRBV7-8 and TRBJ2-4; TRBD2 is a possible D gene (7 bases). This CDR3 has 16 amino acids. CDR1 and CDR2 from the germline V gene are SGHVS and FQNEAQ. Trimming removed 2 bases at V and 6 bases at J, with 17 bases between. The CDR3 DNA follows: TGTGCCAGCAGCTTAAGGGGGGGCTCCCTTCTAAACATTCAGTACTTC. Translated: CASSLRGGSLLNIQYF.

V usage is TRBV18 and J usage is TRBJ2-5, with D possibly being TRBD2 (6 bases). CDR1 is KGHSH and CDR2 is LQKENI in the germline V gene. The CDR3 is 14 residues long. V dropped 6 bases and J dropped 2 bases, with 13 bases sitting between them. CDR3 in DNA: TGTGCCAGCTCCCGGGGGACGGGTCAAGAGACCCAGTACTTC. Its protein product is CASSRGTGQETQYF.

This chain joins TRBV28 and TRBJ1-4, with D hard to call. Germline CDR1 MDHEN, CDR2 SYDVKM. Trimming shortened V by 5 bases and J by 5 bases, and 18 bases separated the two germline ends. The CDR3 is made up of 16 amino acids. Written as DNA, the CDR3 is TGTGCCAGCAGTGTCCCCCGGTGGATTGCGAATGAAAAACTGTTTTTT. Translation gives CASSVPRWIANEKLFF.

The chain has TRBV11-2 and TRBJ2-1, with 10 nucleotides matching TRBD2. This CDR3 region has 16 residues. The trim removed 5 bases at V and 2 bases at J, leaving 6 bases unmatched. Germline CDR1 SGHAT, CDR2 FQNNGV. The CDR3 here is CASSPISGRAYNEQFF. Written as DNA, the CDR3 is TGTGCCAGCAGCCCAATAAGCGGGAGGGCCTACAATGAGCAGTTCTTC. Variable domain in full (rest from reference TRBV11-2 and TRBJ2-1): EAGVAQSPRYKIIEKRQSVAFWCNPISGHATLYWYQQILGQGPKLLIQFQNNGVVDDSQLPKDRFSAERLKGVDSTLKIQPAKLEDSAVYLCASSPISGRAYNEQFFGPGTRLTVL.

The J gene is TRBJ2-2, the V gene TRBV7-9; 8 bases match TRBD1. This CDR3 comprises 17 residues. The germline V gene encodes CDR1 SEHNR and CDR2 FQNEAQ (reference sequence). Germline trimming cut 4 bases from V and 5 bases from J; bases unmatched to any gene: 12. The CDR3 loop is CASSYPGGQDLTGELFF. The CDR3 nucleotides are TGTGCCAGCAGCTACCCTGGGGGACAGGATTTGACCGGGGAGCTGTTTTTT.

The chain uses TRBV7-4 and TRBJ2-7; D might be TRBD2 (5 bases). Trimming pared 4 bases from V and 4 bases from J, leaving 14 bases between. Germline V gene data show CDR1 as SGHVT and CDR2 as SQSDAQ. This CDR3 has 14 amino acids. CDR3 sequence: CASSSSLAGYEQYF. The CDR3 bases are TGTGCCAGCAGCTCCTCCCTAGCCGGGTACGAGCAGTACTTC.

J is TRBJ1-1 and V is TRBV6-5; no reliable D call. Per germline, CDR1 MNHEY and CDR2 SVGAGI. There are 13 residues in the CDR3. V was clipped by 4 bases and J by 5 bases, with 11 bases between them. Written as DNA, the CDR3 is TGTGCCAGCAGTTTCCTTCCCGGAACTGAAGCTTTCTTT. This codes for CASSFLPGTEAFF.

This chain uses TRBV7-2 with TRBJ1-1; tentative D call: TRBD1 (5 bases). Germline CDR1 SGHTA, CDR2 FQGNSA. Deletions cut 4 bases from V and 4 bases from J, with 10 bases between. The CDR3 has 13 residues. CDR3 nucleotide sequence: TGTGCCAGCAGCTCGAGACAGCTCACTGAAGCTTTCTTT. Translation gives CASSSRQLTEAFF.

The chain recombines TRBV5-1 with TRBJ2-2; D uncertain. Germline CDR1 and CDR2: SGHRS and YFSETQ. This CDR3 has 15 residues. The V gene lost 0 bases and the J gene lost 5 bases, with 11 bases spanning the gap. CDR3 residues: CASSLGPLLTGELFF. The DNA for the CDR3 is TGCGCCAGCAGCTTGGGGCCCCTTTTGACCGGGGAGCTGTTTTTT.

This clone was counted ten times or more. The rearrangement links TRBV25-1 to TRBJ2-7; possible D gene TRBD1, 6 bases. Germline V gene lookup returns CDR1 MGHDK and CDR2 SYGVNS. CDR3 length: 11 residues. The germline V and J ends were trimmed by 4 bases and 12 bases, with 13 bases remaining between them. The CDR3 spells CASSVGQILYF. CDR3 sequence (DNA): TGTGCCAGCAGTGTTGGACAGATCCTGTACTTC.

The chain combines TRBV6-1 with TRBJ1-2; TRBD1 might be the D (5 bases). The V gene's germline CDR1 is MNHNS and CDR2 SASEGT. There are 13 residues in the CDR3. The V gene lost 1 base and the J gene lost 4 bases, with 7 bases spanning the gap. CDR3 sequence: CASSEEGIYGYTF. DNA for the CDR3: TGTGCCAGCAGTGAAGAGGGGATCTATGGCTACACCTTC.

The V call is TRBV5-1, the J call TRBJ2-4; D call uncertain. CDR1 SGHRS and CDR2 YFSETQ come from the germline V gene. The CDR3 totals 13 residues. With 1 base removed from V and 10 bases from J, the gap between germline ends came to 12 bases. The CDR3 coding sequence is TGCGCCAGCAGCTTGAACCCGGATAGGATTCAGTACTTC. It yields the protein CASSLNPDRIQYF.

The gene calls are TRBV29-1 and TRBJ2-2, with a possible D match to TRBD1 (7 bases). The CDR3 is 15 amino acids. Per germline, CDR1 SQVTM and CDR2 ANQGSEA. Deletions cut 7 bases from V and 1 base from J, with 16 bases between. The CDR3 coding sequence is TGCAGCGCCACGGAGCAGGGGGGGAACACCGGGGAGCTGTTTTTT. Residues: CSATEQGGNTGELFF.

This clone was seen repeatedly, ten times or more. CDR3 DNA: TGTGCCAGCAAGTCTGGACTAGCGGGGCCTTACAATGAGCAGTTCTTC. Translated, it gives CASKSGLAGPYNEQFF. This sequence joins TRBV7-9 and TRBJ2-1, with 12 bases matching TRBD2. CDR1 and CDR2 from the germline V gene are SEHNR and FQNEAQ (reference sequence). Trimming removed 7 bases from V and 4 bases from J; junction bases left unmatched: 8. This CDR3 spans 16 amino acids.